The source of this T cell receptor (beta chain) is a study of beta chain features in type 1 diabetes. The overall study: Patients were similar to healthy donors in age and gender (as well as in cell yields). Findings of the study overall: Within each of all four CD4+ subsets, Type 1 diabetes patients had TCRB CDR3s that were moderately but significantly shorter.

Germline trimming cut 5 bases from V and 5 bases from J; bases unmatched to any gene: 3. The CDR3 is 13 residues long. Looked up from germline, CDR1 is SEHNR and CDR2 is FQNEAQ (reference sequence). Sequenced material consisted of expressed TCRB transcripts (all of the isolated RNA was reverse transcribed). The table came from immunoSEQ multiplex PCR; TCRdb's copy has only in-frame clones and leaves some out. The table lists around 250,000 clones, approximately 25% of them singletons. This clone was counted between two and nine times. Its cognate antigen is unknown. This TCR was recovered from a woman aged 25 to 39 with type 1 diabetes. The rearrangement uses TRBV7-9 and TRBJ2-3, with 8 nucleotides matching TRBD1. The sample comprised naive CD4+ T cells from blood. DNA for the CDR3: TGTGCCAGCAGCCAACAGGGGGGAGATACGCAGTATTTT. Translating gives CASSQQGGDTQYF.